Each of the 3 T cell receptor beta chains below was sequenced from the same sample in a study of blood T cell repertoires in COVID-19. TCRdb keeps only in-frame clones here, not all; method: immunoSEQ multiplex PCR. The sample includes about 280,000 clones, around 86% of them seen just once. Specimen: peripheral blood. Receptors were obtained from a human donor in a cohort sampled during active COVID-19.

The gene calls are TRBV6-2 or TRBV6-3 and TRBJ2-1; TRBD2 aligns across 13 bases. V lost 5 bases and J lost 1; bases outside the gene matches: 8. CDR1 is MNHEY and CDR2 is SVGEGT in the germline V gene. The CDR3 consists of 18 residues. As DNA, the CDR3 is TGTGCCAGCAGTGCCGGGACTAGCGGGATTCCGTCCTACAATGAGCAGTTCTTC. Translation gives CASSAGTSGIPSYNEQFF.

The genes are TRBV15 and TRBJ1-2, with 8 bases fitting TRBD1. Per the germline V gene, CDR1 is LNHNV and CDR2 is YYDKDF (reference sequence). Losses at the gene ends were 4 bases for V and 5 bases for J; bases not matched to a gene: 6. There are 14 residues in the CDR3. CDR3 sequence reads: CATSTDRGAYGYTF. The DNA for the CDR3 is TGTGCCACCAGCACAGACAGGGGAGCTTATGGCTACACCTTC.

The chain recombines TRBV18 with TRBJ2-2; 9 nucleotides match TRBD1. The germline gives CDR1 KGHSH, CDR2 LQKENI. The CDR3 runs to 15 residues. The J segment lost 4 bases and the V segment lost 4 bases, leaving 4 bases of the junction unmatched. The CDR3 spells CASSQQGALTGELFF. CDR3 sequence (DNA): TGTGCCAGCTCACAACAGGGGGCACTCACCGGGGAGCTGTTTTTT.